The rows below give T cell receptor beta chains drawn from one sample of a study of T-cell memory formation after mild COVID-19. TCRdb reanalysed the 5' RACE reads using MiXCR and keeps one entry per CDR3 protein. The sample consists of more than 300,000 distinct CDR3 sequences, under 25% of them appearing once. Sequencing was carried out using PBMCs or a T cell subset sorted from them (not recorded which). The receptors come from a man between 18 and 29 years old who had mild COVID-19 (a few samples of this study predate the infection). Cell type and time point are not known. Each CDR3 is given with its conserved first and last residue. A D gene is named only where the DNA matches it firmly.

>-|TRBV18|13
CASSPPTLPGYTF
>TRBD1|TRBV12-3/TRBV12-4|13
CASSPTGGYGYTF
>-|TRBV12-3/TRBV12-4|14
CASSLQRFQETQYF
>-|TRBV25-1|15
CASSEYNSPNYGYTF
>-|TRBV14|17
CASSQDFGGGLNTEAFF
>TRBD1|TRBV7-9|12
CASSLGGTGLHF
>-|TRBV6-5|14
CASSYMSLGTEAFF
>-|TRBV30|13
CAWTAAGVTEAFF
>-|TRBV20-1|13
CSAAGSGTDTQYF
>-|TRBV7-2|15
CASSLEWGFAVTQYF
>-|TRBV7-9|13
CASSFMGSDTQYF
>-|TRBV29-1|14
CSVPLVGNQETQYF
>-|TRBV7-2|13
CASSSSLTGELFF
>TRBD2|TRBV7-9|16
CASSLNLAGGMNEQFF
>-|TRBV5-6|18
CASSLLLGDTIAKNIQYF
>-|TRBV29-1|13
CSTPGQGMETQYF
>TRBD1|TRBV27|14
CASCQGQGLTEAFF
>-|TRBV28|17
CASSSSVRELYNNEQFF
>-|TRBV11-2|14
CASRTGWGSTEAFF
>TRBD1|TRBV6-2/TRBV6-3|15
CASSWRSGGNQPQHF
>-|TRBV11-2|14
CASSPRTVTETQYF
>TRBD1|TRBV5-1|16
CASSPQGQGNTGELFF
>-|TRBV6-2/TRBV6-3|14
CASSYWQGTNEQFF
>-|TRBV7-2|15
CASSPDRGGRIEQFF
>TRBD1|TRBV7-2|15
CASSGVGTGGSPLHF
>-|TRBV7-9|16
CASSSSLVLDPGGYTF
>-|TRBV27|15
CASSFYVQSNSPLHF
>TRBD2|TRBV11-2|19
CASSPLLLGTSRPYNEQFF
>-|TRBV6-5|17
CASSYSIQYPSGNTIYF
>-|TRBV7-6|16
CASSLSRLGGSYEQYF
>TRBD2|TRBV5-1|14
CASSLEGTRETQYF
>-|TRBV30|14
CAWSVGSMNTEAFF
>-|TRBV12-3/TRBV12-4|14
CASSLYQANYGYTF